The 14 T cell receptor beta chains below were found in one sample sequenced in a study of cytomegalovirus exposure and HLA in healthy donors. Both 60 Vbeta primers and 13 Jbeta primers went into the PCR. Repertoires were generated with immunoSEQ multiplex PCR, while TCRdb's copy carries only in-frame clones and drops some. The sample lists tens of thousands of clones; roughly 90% were seen once. The sequenced material came from PBMCs. These TCRs come from a woman between 18 and 29 years old in good health and CMV-seronegative.

V gene TRBV7-7 combines with J gene TRBJ2-5; 7 bases are shared with TRBD2. CDR1 is SSHAT and CDR2 is FNYEAQ in the germline V gene (reference sequence). J lost 10 bases, V lost 0 bases, and 11 bases had no gene match. The CDR3 contains 15 residues. The CDR3 DNA sequence: TGTGCCAGCAGCTTAGCGCCGGGGACTACGGGGGACCAGTACTTC. Translation: CASSLAPGTTGDQYF.

V gene TRBV28 combines with J gene TRBJ1-4, with 10 bases lining up with TRBD1. With 1 base clipped from V and 5 bases from J, the junction kept 4 bases outside the gene matches. This CDR3 spans 16 amino acids. CDR1 and CDR2 (germline): MDHEN, SYDVKM. In DNA form, the CDR3 reads TGTGCCAGCAGTTTATCTTGGACAGGGGGGAATGAAAAACTGTTTTTT. Amino acids: CASSLSWTGGNEKLFF.

The V call is TRBV28, the J call TRBJ1-5, with unresolved D. This CDR3 is 14 amino acids long. The V end was cut by 7 bases, the J end by 0 bases, with 10 bases between. Per the germline V gene, CDR1 is MDHEN and CDR2 is SYDVKM. CDR3 protein: CASTFSYSNQPQHF. The CDR3 nucleotides read TGTGCCAGCACTTTCAGTTATAGCAATCAGCCCCAGCATTTT.

This chain uses TRBV11-2 with TRBJ2-7, with D perhaps matching TRBD1 (6 bases). V shed 5 bases and J shed 4 bases, with 15 bases lying between them. There are 14 residues in the CDR3. In germline, CDR1 is SGHAT, CDR2 FQNNGV. CDR3 protein: CASSPDRHQYEQYF. CDR3 DNA sequence: TGTGCCAGCAGCCCCGACAGGCATCAATACGAGCAGTACTTC.

V usage is TRBV4-3 and J usage is TRBJ2-3; the match to TRBD2 covers 9 bases. The CDR3 is 20 amino acids. The V gene's germline CDR1 is LGHNA and CDR2 YSLEER. V lost 0 bases to trimming and J lost 2 bases; unmatched junction nucleotides: 15. CDR3 residues: CASSQEPGGVAGAYTDTQYF. As DNA, the CDR3 is TGCGCCAGCAGCCAAGAGCCGGGTGGAGTAGCGGGAGCCTACACAGATACGCAGTATTTT.

The rearrangement uses TRBV5-1 and TRBJ2-1, with D possibly being TRBD2 (5 bases). Trimming left V 0 bases short and J 6 bases short, with 13 bases between. The CDR3 totals 15 residues. Germline lookup yields CDR1 SGHRS and CDR2 YFSETQ. The CDR3 nucleotides are TGCGCCAGCAGCTTGGCTACCGGAGGAATCAATGAGCAGTTCTTC. Its translation: CASSLATGGINEQFF.

About this clone itself: An end of the junction differs from the germline gene, which may be a read error. The same CDR3 can be traced to other DNA sequences in this sample. The chain links TRBV10-2 to TRBJ1-2; TRBD1 is a possible D gene (5 bases). This CDR3 contains 11 residues. Germline CDR1 reads WSHSY; CDR2 reads SAAADI. For the CDR3, the DNA is TGCGCCAGCAGTGACCCCGACAGTTCTAATTTC. Protein sequence: CASSDPDSSNF.

V and J are TRBV11-1 and TRBJ2-7; 7 nucleotides align to TRBD1. CDR3 length: 14 residues. CDR1 and CDR2 (germline): SGHAT, FQDESV (reference sequence). The J segment lost 2 bases and the V segment lost 5 bases, leaving 6 bases of the junction unmatched. CDR3 DNA: TGTGCCAGCAGCCGTGGGACAGCTACCTACGAGCAGTACTTC. This translates into CASSRGTATYEQYF.

This chain links TRBV7-3 with TRBJ2-3; 8 positions match TRBD2. V lost 2 bases, J lost 5 bases, and 6 bases stayed unmatched. In germline, CDR1 is SGHTA, CDR2 FQGTGA. The CDR3 consists of 15 residues. The CDR3 sequence is CASSLGGRLEDTQYF. The DNA for the CDR3 is TGTGCCAGCAGCTTAGGCGGGAGGTTGGAAGATACGCAGTATTTT.

This clone has just a few counts. The chain joins TRBV11-2 to TRBJ1-4; D might be TRBD1 (5 bases). Deletions cut 1 base from V and 3 bases from J, with 18 bases between. The CDR3 length is 18 residues. Germline-derived CDR1 and CDR2 are SGHAT and FQNNGV. The CDR3, as DNA: TGTGCCAGCAGCTTAGGCCGTGGGGCAGGGTTTGCTAATGAAAAACTGTTTTTT. Translation gives CASSLGRGAGFANEKLFF.

The rearrangement joins TRBV13 to TRBJ2-7; 7 bases are shared with TRBD2. The J segment lost 6 bases and the V segment lost 3 bases, leaving 2 bases of the junction unmatched. CDR1 PRHDT and CDR2 FYEKMQ come from the germline V gene (reference sequence). This CDR3 comprises 12 residues. The CDR3 spells CASSLRGSEQYF. In nucleotides, the CDR3 is TGTGCCAGCAGCTTGCGGGGGAGCGAGCAGTACTTC. Variable domain in full (rest from reference TRBV13 and TRBJ2-7): AAGVIQSPRHLIKEKRETATLKCYPIPRHDTVYWYQQGPGQDPQFLISFYEKMQSDKGSIPDRFSAQQFSDYHSELNMSSLELGDSALYFCASSLRGSEQYFGPGTRLTVT.

V gene TRBV6-5 combines with J gene TRBJ2-3; weak D call: TRBD2 (6 bases). This CDR3 contains 15 residues. CDR1 MNHEY and CDR2 SVGAGI come from the germline V gene. The V end was cut by 2 bases, the J end by 0 bases, with 9 bases between. The CDR3 loop reads CASSYERVSTDTQYF. DNA for the CDR3: TGTGCCAGCAGTTACGAGCGGGTGAGCACAGATACGCAGTATTTT.

The gene calls are TRBV9 and TRBJ2-2; D ambiguous. Trimming shortened V by 0 bases and J by 7 bases, and 4 bases separated the two germline ends. Germline-derived CDR1 and CDR2 are SGDLS and YYNGEE. The CDR3 sequence is 12 residues long. CDR3 in amino acids: CASSVVNGELFF. CDR3 coding DNA: TGTGCCAGCAGCGTAGTTAACGGGGAGCTGTTTTTT.

The rearrangement joins TRBV5-5 to TRBJ1-2; the D gene is possibly TRBD1 (6 bases). Per germline, CDR1 SGHKS and CDR2 YYEKEE (reference sequence). Trimming took off 4 bases at V and 4 bases at J, with 14 bases between the two ends. CDR3 length: 14 residues. The CDR3 spells CASSTDSAVYGYTF. CDR3 nucleotide sequence: TGTGCCAGCAGCACGGACAGCGCGGTCTATGGCTACACCTTC.